What follows are 11 T cell receptor beta chains derived from one specimen sequenced in a study of T cell repertoires in cytomegalovirus infection. A single record per CDR3 protein comes from TCRdb applying MiXCR to the reads. The profile covers over 100,000 distinct CDR3 sequences, with about 30% appearing a single time and roughly 81% taken by the ten largest. Their recognized antigens are unknown. Material: CD8+ T cells from cultured PBMCs, obtained from culture after CMV antigen stimulation. The receptors were sampled from a human donor in good health (CMV status not recorded). Some clones in this sample may be carry-over from other donors' samples.

CDR3 nucleotide sequence: TGTGCCAGCAGTCCAGGACCTCTTCGCACAGATACGCAGTATTTT. As protein: CASSPGPLRTDTQYF. J is TRBJ2-3 and V is TRBV7-9; no reliable D call. Germline CDR1 reads SEHNR; CDR2 reads FQNEAQ (reference sequence). The V and J ends lost 6 bases and 1 base respectively, with 14 bases between them. The CDR3 length is 15 residues.

This chain joins TRBV19 and TRBJ1-5, with TRBD1 matching over 9 bases. This CDR3 region has 14 residues. CDR1 LNHDA and CDR2 SQIVND come from the germline V gene (reference sequence). The junction had 7 bases not matched to a gene; V was cut back by 10 bases and J by 3 bases. Here the CDR3 DNA reads TGTGCCACCACCGGACAGGGGACCAATCAGCCCCAGCATTTT. It translates to CATTGQGTNQPQHF.

The chain has TRBV20-1 and TRBJ2-5; D is unresolved. The V gene's germline CDR1 is DFQATT and CDR2 SNEGSKA (reference sequence). This CDR3 spans 17 amino acids. V was trimmed by 5 bases and J by 2 bases, leaving 24 bases between them. CDR3 sequence (DNA): TGCAGTGCTCCCGACCGGTCGTACAGCCGACAACAAGAGACCCAGTACTTC. Amino acids: CSAPDRSYSRQQETQYF.

This chain uses TRBV30 with TRBJ2-2; no reliable D call. The length of the CDR3 is 12 residues. The germline V gene has CDR1 GTSNPN and CDR2 SVGIG (reference sequence). V lost 1 base and J 3 bases, leaving 3 bases between the germline ends. CDR3 protein: CAWSGHTGELFF. CDR3 sequence (DNA): TGTGCCTGGAGTGGACACACCGGGGAGCTGTTTTTT.

The chain links TRBV29-1 to TRBJ1-1, with a possible D match to TRBD1 (5 bases). This CDR3 spans 17 amino acids. Between the trimmed V and J ends, which lost 7 bases and 0 bases, there was a span of 24 bases. Germline CDR1 SQVTM, CDR2 ANQGSEA. The CDR3 sequence: CSATFRDQGKVNTEAFF. CDR3 DNA sequence: TGCAGCGCGACCTTCCGCGATCAGGGAAAAGTGAACACTGAAGCTTTCTTT.

On this clonotype itself: This may stem from a read error, because a much larger clone lies one nucleotide away. The V gene is TRBV28, the J gene TRBJ1-2; 8 bases match TRBD1. CDR1 and CDR2 from the germline V gene are MDHEN and SYDVKM. The CDR3 length is 16 residues. The CDR3 spells CASSPMTGATNFGYTF. The CDR3 bases are TGTGCCAGCAGTCCCATGACAGGGGCTACTAACTTTGGCTACACCTTC.

This clonotype was detected many times. The chain couples TRBV7-8 to TRBJ1-2; the D gene is possibly TRBD1 (5 bases). The CDR3 is 15 residues long. Trimming took off 5 bases at V and 2 bases at J, with 15 bases between the two ends. CDR1 and CDR2 (germline): SGHVS, FQNEAQ. CDR3 coding DNA: TGTGCCAGCAGCGTCGGGGCCCGGGGCAACTATGGCTACACCTTC. Its translation: CASSVGARGNYGYTF.

The rearrangement joins TRBV2 to TRBJ1-2; 8 bases are shared with TRBD1. The CDR3 spans 16 residues. V lost 6 bases and J lost 3; bases outside the gene matches: 12. The germline CDR1 and CDR2 sequences are SNHLY and FYNNEI. The CDR3 DNA sequence: TGTGCCAGCAGAGCCTTTTGGACAGGGAAAGACTATGGCTACACCTTC. The encoded protein is CASRAFWTGKDYGYTF. Drawing the rest from reference TRBV2 and TRBJ1-2, the complete variable domain is EPEVTQTPSHQVTQMGQEVILRCVPISNHLYFYWYRQILGQKVEFLVSFYNNEISEKSEIFDDQFSVERPDGSNFTLKIRSTKLEDSAMYFCASRAFWTGKDYGYTFGSGTRLTVV.

The chain uses TRBV7-9 and TRBJ1-1, with unresolved D. The V end lost 1 base, the J end lost 7 bases, and 10 bases lay between the germline ends. The germline V gene encodes CDR1 SEHNR and CDR2 FQNEAQ (reference sequence). The CDR3 sequence is 13 residues long. CDR3 sequence reads: CASSLDPKFEAFF. The DNA of the CDR3 is TGTGCCAGCAGCTTAGACCCGAAGTTTGAAGCTTTCTTT.

Only a few counts were recorded for this clonotype. The V call is TRBV27, the J call TRBJ2-1, with TRBD1 as a possible D gene (7 bases). Germline V gene sequence: CDR1 MNHEY, CDR2 SMNVEV (reference sequence). V lost 2 bases to trimming and J lost 0 bases, with 17 bases between them. This CDR3 has 18 amino acids. CDR3 loop: CASSLNLGGGPSYNEQFF. The CDR3 nucleotides are TGTGCCAGCAGTTTAAACCTAGGAGGGGGCCCCTCCTACAATGAGCAGTTCTTC.

The chain links TRBV13 to TRBJ1-2; TRBD1 might be the D (5 bases). With 5 bases removed from V and 4 bases from J, the gap between germline ends came to 5 bases. The CDR3 contains 11 residues. In germline, CDR1 is PRHDT, CDR2 FYEKMQ (reference sequence). CDR3 sequence reads: CASSQGYGYTF. The DNA of the CDR3 is TGTGCCAGCAGCCAGGGCTATGGCTACACCTTC.